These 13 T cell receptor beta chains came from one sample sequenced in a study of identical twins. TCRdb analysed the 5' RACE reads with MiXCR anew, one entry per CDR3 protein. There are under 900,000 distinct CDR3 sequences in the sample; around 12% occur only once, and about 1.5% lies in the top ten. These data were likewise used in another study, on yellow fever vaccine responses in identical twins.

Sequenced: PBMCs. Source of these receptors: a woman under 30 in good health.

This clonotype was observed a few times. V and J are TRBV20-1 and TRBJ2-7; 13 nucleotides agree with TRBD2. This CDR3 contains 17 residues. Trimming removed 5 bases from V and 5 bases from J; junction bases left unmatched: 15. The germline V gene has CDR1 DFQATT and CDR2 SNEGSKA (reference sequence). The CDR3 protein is CSAPPKGLAGVLDEQYF. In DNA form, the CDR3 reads TGCAGTGCTCCTCCCAAAGGACTAGCGGGAGTCCTTGACGAGCAGTACTTC.

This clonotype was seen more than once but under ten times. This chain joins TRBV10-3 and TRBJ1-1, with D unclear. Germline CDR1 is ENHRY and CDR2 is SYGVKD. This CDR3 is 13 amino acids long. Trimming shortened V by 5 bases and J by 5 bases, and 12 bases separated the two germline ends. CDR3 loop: CAISKALGTEAFF. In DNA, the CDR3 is TGTGCCATCAGTAAGGCTTTGGGGACTGAAGCTTTCTTT.

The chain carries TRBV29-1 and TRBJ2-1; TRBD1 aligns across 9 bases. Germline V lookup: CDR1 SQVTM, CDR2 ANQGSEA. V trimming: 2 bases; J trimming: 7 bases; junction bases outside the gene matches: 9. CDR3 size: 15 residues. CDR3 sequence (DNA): TGCAGCGTTGAATTATCGGGGACAGGGTTTAATGAGCAGTTCTTC. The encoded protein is CSVELSGTGFNEQFF.

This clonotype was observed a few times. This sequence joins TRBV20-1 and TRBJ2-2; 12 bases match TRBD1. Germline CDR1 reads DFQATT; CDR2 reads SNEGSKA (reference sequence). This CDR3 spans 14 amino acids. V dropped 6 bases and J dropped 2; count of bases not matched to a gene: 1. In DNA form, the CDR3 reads TGCAGTGCGGGACAGGGGGCTAACACCGGGGAGCTGTTTTTT. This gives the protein CSAGQGANTGELFF.

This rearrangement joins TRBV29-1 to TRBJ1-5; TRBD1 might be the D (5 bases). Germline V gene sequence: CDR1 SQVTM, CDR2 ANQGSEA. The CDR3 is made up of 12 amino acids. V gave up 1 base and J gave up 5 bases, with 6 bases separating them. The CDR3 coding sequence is TGCAGCGTTGAAGTGGGGGATCAGCCCCAGCATTTT. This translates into CSVEVGDQPQHF.

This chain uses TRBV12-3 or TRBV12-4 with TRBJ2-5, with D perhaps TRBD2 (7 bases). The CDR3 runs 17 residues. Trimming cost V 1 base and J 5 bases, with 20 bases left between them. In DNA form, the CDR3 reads TGTGCCAGCAGTTTAGGTGTGAGTCGGGGGGCTCATGAGACCCAGTACTTC. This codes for CASSLGVSRGAHETQYF.

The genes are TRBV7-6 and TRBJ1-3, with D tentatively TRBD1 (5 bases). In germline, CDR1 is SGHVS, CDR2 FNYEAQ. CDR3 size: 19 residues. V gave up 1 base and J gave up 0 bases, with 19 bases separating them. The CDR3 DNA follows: TGTGCCAGCAGCTTAGTGGCAGCGCAATGGGGGAGCTCTGGAAACACCATATATTTT. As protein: CASSLVAAQWGSSGNTIYF.

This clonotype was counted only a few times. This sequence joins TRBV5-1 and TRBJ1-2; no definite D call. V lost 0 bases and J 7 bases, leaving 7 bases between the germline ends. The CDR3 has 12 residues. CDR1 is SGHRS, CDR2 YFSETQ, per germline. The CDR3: CASSLDAAGYTF. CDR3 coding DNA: TGCGCCAGCAGCTTGGACGCGGCTGGCTACACCTTC.

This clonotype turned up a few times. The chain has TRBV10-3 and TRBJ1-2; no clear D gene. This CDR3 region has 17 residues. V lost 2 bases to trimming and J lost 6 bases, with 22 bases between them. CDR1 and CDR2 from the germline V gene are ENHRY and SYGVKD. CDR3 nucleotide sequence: TGTGCCATCAGTGAGCCGGGAGGAGTTCTGGGTCTAAATGGCTACACCTTC. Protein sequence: CAISEPGGVLGLNGYTF.

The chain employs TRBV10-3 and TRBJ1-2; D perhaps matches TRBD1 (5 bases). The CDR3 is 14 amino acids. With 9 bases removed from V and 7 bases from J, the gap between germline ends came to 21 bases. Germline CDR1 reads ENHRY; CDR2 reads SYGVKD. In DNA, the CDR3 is TGTGCCATTGGTACAGGCGAGAGGCTGGGTGGCTACACCTTC. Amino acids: CAIGTGERLGGYTF.

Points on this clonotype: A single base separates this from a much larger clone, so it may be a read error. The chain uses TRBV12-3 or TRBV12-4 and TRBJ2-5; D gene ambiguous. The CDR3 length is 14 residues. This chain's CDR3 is CASTPRPEGETLYF. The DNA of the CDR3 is TGTGCCAGCACCCCAAGACCCGAAGGCGAGACCCTGTACTTC.

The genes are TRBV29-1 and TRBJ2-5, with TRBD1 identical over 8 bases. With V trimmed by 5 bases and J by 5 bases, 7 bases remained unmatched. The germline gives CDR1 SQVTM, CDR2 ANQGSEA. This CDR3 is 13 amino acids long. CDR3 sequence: CSVSGQGLETQYF. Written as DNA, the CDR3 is TGCAGCGTTTCCGGACAGGGTCTGGAGACCCAGTACTTC.

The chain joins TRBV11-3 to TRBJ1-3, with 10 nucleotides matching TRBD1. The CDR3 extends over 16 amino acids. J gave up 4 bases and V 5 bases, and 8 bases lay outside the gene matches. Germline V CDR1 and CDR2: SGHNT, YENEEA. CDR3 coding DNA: TGTGCCAGCAGCCCTGGGACAGGGGCGGACGGAAACACCATATATTTT. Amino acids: CASSPGTGADGNTIYF.